This T cell receptor (beta chain) was identified in a study of CD8 T cells in Susac syndrome. RNA amounts of about 0.5 to 1 ug underwent reverse transcription with random hexamers. A multiplex approach, immunoSEQ multiplex PCR, amplified TCR beta CDR3 across 54 Vbeta and 13 Jbeta. TCRdb redid the calling of the immunoSEQ multiplex PCR reads with MiXCR, one entry per CDR3 protein. The data hold about 150,000 distinct CDR3 sequences, with 94% observed a single time. Per the germline V gene, CDR1 is MNHEY and CDR2 is SMNVEV (reference sequence). This CDR3 spans 16 amino acids. V lost 5 bases and J lost 3; bases outside the gene matches: 9. CD8+ and CD4+ T cells taken from blood had their TCR beta sequenced. Healthy donors acted as controls, with matching for age and sex. Negative isolation yielded CD8+ and CD4+ T cells; FACS enriched TEMRA cells.

The gene calls are TRBV27 and TRBJ2-1; 8 bases fit TRBD2. The sequence came from a human donor in good health. Sequencing was done on a sample of CD4+ T cells from PBMCs. The CDR3 DNA is TGTGCCAGCAGTCCAACTAGCGGCAATCACTACAATGAGCAGTTCTTC. Residues: CASSPTSGNHYNEQFF.